Following are 20 T cell receptor beta chains from one sample sequenced in a study of OX40 agonist ivuxolimab in advanced cancers. TCRdb keeps only in-frame clones here, not all; method: immunoSEQ multiplex PCR. This table holds roughly 80,000 clones, under 90% found once. Sequencing was performed on CD4+ or CD8+ T cells sorted from blood, taken in a trial of the OX40 agonist ivuxolimab. The receptors were gathered from an adult with an advanced solid tumor such as melanoma, head and neck, liver or kidney cancer.

The CDR3 sequence is CASSLGILGNTGELFF. The DNA for the CDR3 is TGTGCCAGCAGCTTAGGAATCTTGGGGAACACCGGGGAGCTGTTTTTT. The chain employs TRBV11-3 and TRBJ2-2; no clear D. This CDR3 has 16 amino acids. V gave up 1 base and J gave up 1 base, with 10 bases separating them. CDR1 SGHNT and CDR2 YENEEA come from the germline V gene.

The gene calls are TRBV6-6 and TRBJ1-1; 8 nucleotides line up with TRBD1. Germline V gene data show CDR1 as MNHNY and CDR2 as SVGAGI (reference sequence). V was clipped by 6 bases and J by 2 bases; unmatched bases: 11. This CDR3 is built from 16 residues. The CDR3 is CASRTGQGGGNTEAFF. The CDR3 DNA is TGTGCCAGCAGAACCGGACAGGGTGGGGGAAACACTGAAGCTTTCTTT.

The chain couples TRBV2 to TRBJ1-5; D unclear. The CDR3 is made up of 13 amino acids. CDR1 is SNHLY and CDR2 is FYNNEI in the germline V gene. Trimming shortened V by 4 bases and J by 5 bases, and 9 bases separated the two germline ends. The CDR3 DNA reads as TGTGCCAGCAGTGTGGCCCGAGATCAGCCCCAGCATTTT. Its protein is CASSVARDQPQHF. Filled out from reference TRBV2 and TRBJ1-5, the complete variable domain reads EPEVTQTPSHQVTQMGQEVILRCVPISNHLYFYWYRQILGQKVEFLVSFYNNEISEKSEIFDDQFSVERPDGSNFTLKIRSTKLEDSAMYFCASSVARDQPQHFGDGTRLSIL.

J is TRBJ2-3 and V is TRBV7-2, with D tentatively TRBD2 (6 bases). The V and J ends lost 5 bases and 2 bases respectively, with 20 bases between them. Germline CDR1 is SGHTA and CDR2 is FQGNSA. The CDR3 runs to 17 residues. This CDR3 is CASSPRAGRPHTDTQYF. CDR3 coding DNA: TGTGCCAGCAGCCCAAGGGCGGGACGACCCCACACAGATACGCAGTATTTT.

This chain links TRBV5-4 with TRBJ2-7; TRBD2 agrees at 14 bases. The CDR3 has 15 residues. Germline values: CDR1 SGHNT, CDR2 YYREEE (reference sequence). The V segment lost 4 bases and the J segment 5 bases; nucleotides outside the gene matches: 5. CDR3 protein: CASSRTSGGHNEQYF. For the CDR3, the DNA is TGTGCCAGCAGCAGGACTAGCGGGGGGCACAACGAGCAGTACTTC. Together with reference TRBV5-4 and TRBJ2-7, the CDR3 gives the full variable domain: ETGVTQSPTHLIKTRGQQVTLRCSSQSGHNTVSWYQQALGQGPQFIFQYYREEENGRGNFPPRFSGLQFPNYSSELNVNALELDDSALYLCASSRTSGGHNEQYFGPGTRLTVT.

The chain carries TRBV4-3 and TRBJ2-7; 7 bases map to TRBD1. V dropped 3 bases and J dropped 7; count of bases not matched to a gene: 12. The germline gives CDR1 LGHNA, CDR2 YSLEER. This CDR3 spans 15 amino acids. The CDR3 sequence: CASSQVTTGNEEQYF. In DNA, the CDR3 is TGCGCCAGCAGCCAGGTTACGACAGGGAATGAAGAGCAGTACTTC.

This chain connects TRBV9 to TRBJ1-1, with 7 bases lining up with TRBD1. Per germline, CDR1 SGDLS and CDR2 YYNGEE. V trimming: 0 bases; J trimming: 3 bases; junction bases outside the gene matches: 5. The CDR3 contains 15 residues. The CDR3 reads CASSVGPQGDTEAFF. DNA of the CDR3: TGTGCCAGCAGCGTAGGTCCTCAGGGGGACACTGAAGCTTTCTTT.

The chain recombines TRBV7-9 with TRBJ1-1; the D gene is possibly TRBD1 (5 bases). Germline loops: CDR1 SEHNR, CDR2 FQNEAQ (reference sequence). The V and J ends lost 5 bases and 5 bases respectively, with 24 bases between them. CDR3 length: 17 residues. The CDR3 bases are TGTGCCAGCAGCACGAACCCAGGGTCGTGGGGGTATACTGAAGCTTTCTTT. It is translated as CASSTNPGSWGYTEAFF.

The gene calls are TRBV7-2 and TRBJ2-3, with D perhaps given as TRBD1 or TRBD2 (7 bases each). The CDR3 extends over 15 amino acids. Germline V gene data show CDR1 as SGHTA and CDR2 as FQGNSA. Trimming took 4 bases from V and 7 from J, leaving 18 bases between them. The CDR3 loop is CASSSQGGSGYTQYF. Written as DNA, the CDR3 is TGTGCCAGCAGCTCCCAGGGGGGTAGCGGGTATACGCAGTATTTT.

J is TRBJ1-2 and V is TRBV4-3; the D gene is possibly TRBD1 (5 bases). Germline V gene sequence: CDR1 LGHNA, CDR2 YSLEER. CDR3 size: 15 residues. The V end lost 1 base, the J end lost 5 bases, and 14 bases lay between the germline ends. The CDR3 reads CASSQVGGWGYGYTF. The CDR3 region has the DNA TGCGCCAGCAGCCAAGTCGGGGGATGGGGATATGGCTACACCTTC.

The rearrangement links TRBV5-4 to TRBJ1-5; D unresolved. Germline V gene sequence: CDR1 SGHNT, CDR2 YYREEE (reference sequence). This CDR3 has 13 residues. Trimming took off 4 bases at V and 2 bases at J, with 7 bases between the two ends. CDR3 residues: CASSLFGNQPQHF. The CDR3 DNA follows: TGTGCCAGCAGCCTTTTCGGCAATCAGCCCCAGCATTTT.

V usage is TRBV29-1 and J usage is TRBJ2-7; no firm D call. This CDR3 region has 12 residues. V was pared by 1 base and J by 3 bases, with 7 bases between. Looked up from germline, CDR1 is SQVTM and CDR2 is ANQGSEA. The CDR3 spells CSVEVRRYEQYF. The CDR3 DNA follows: TGCAGCGTTGAAGTTCGGCGCTACGAGCAGTACTTC.

V is TRBV7-2 and J is TRBJ1-4; D is unclear. CDR1 is SGHTA, CDR2 FQGNSA, per germline. The CDR3 spans 14 residues. Trimming left V 5 bases short and J 7 bases short, with 14 bases between. In nucleotides, the CDR3 is TGTGCCAGCAGCGTCAATTTGGCGTCTGAAAAACTGTTTTTT. The encoded protein is CASSVNLASEKLFF.

The chain has TRBV7-2 and TRBJ2-5; TRBD1 aligns across 8 bases. The assigned J gene may be wrong: the sequence end matches TRBJ2-7 better. The CDR3 is 15 residues long. Germline V lookup: CDR1 SGHTA, CDR2 FQGNSA. DNA of the CDR3: TGTGCCAGCAGCTTAGCGGGGCAGGGGGCGTACGAGCAGTACTTC. This gives the protein CASSLAGQGAYEQYF.

This chain links TRBV30 with TRBJ1-2, with D possibly being TRBD1 (6 bases). The CDR3 is made up of 13 amino acids. With 4 bases removed from V and 8 bases from J, the gap between germline ends came to 17 bases. Germline V lookup: CDR1 GTSNPN, CDR2 SVGIG (reference sequence). Here the CDR3 reads CAWKSLGAPGYTF. The CDR3 region has the DNA TGTGCCTGGAAGTCCTTGGGGGCGCCAGGCTACACCTTC.

The rearrangement joins TRBV4-2 to TRBJ2-3; 9 bases fit TRBD2. The CDR3 loop spans 14 amino acids. The germline CDR1 and CDR2 sequences are LGHNA and YNFKEQ. The junction had 6 bases not matched to a gene; V was cut back by 7 bases and J by 4 bases. This CDR3 is CASTRTSVADTQYF. The CDR3 bases are TGTGCCAGCACCCGGACTAGCGTTGCAGATACGCAGTATTTT.

This clone has only one observation. The chain is built from TRBV12-5 and TRBJ2-3, with TRBD2 identical over 8 bases. V lost 1 base and J lost 2; bases outside the gene matches: 5. Germline assignment: CDR1 LGHNT and CDR2 FRNRAP. CDR3 length: 16 amino acids. The CDR3 nucleotides are TGTGCTAGTGGTTTGGCCCGGGGGGGGCCCACAGATACGCAGTATTTT. Its protein is CASGLARGGPTDTQYF. Combining the CDR3 with reference TRBV12-5 and TRBJ2-3 gives the whole variable domain DARVTQTPRHKVTEMGQEVTMRCQPILGHNTVFWYRQTMMQGLELLAYFRNRAPLDDSGMPKDRFSAEMPDATLATLKIQPSEPRDSAVYFCASGLARGGPTDTQYFGPGTRLTVL.

The chain has TRBV5-1 and TRBJ1-6; weak D call: TRBD1 (6 bases). Germline lookup yields CDR1 SGHRS and CDR2 YFSETQ. There are 16 residues in the CDR3. V lost 0 bases and J 2 bases, leaving 9 bases between the germline ends. DNA for the CDR3: TGCGCCAGCAGCTTGGCCCAGGGGACCTATAATTCACCCCTCCACTTT. Amino acids: CASSLAQGTYNSPLHF. The full variable domain, in which reference TRBV5-1 and TRBJ1-6 provide the parts outside the CDR3, is KAGVTQTPRYLIKTRGQQVTLSCSPISGHRSVSWYQQTPGQGLQFLFEYFSETQRNKGNFPGRFSGRQFSNSRSEMNVSTLELGDSALYLCASSLAQGTYNSPLHFGNGTRLTVT.

J is TRBJ1-4 and V is TRBV27; D is uncertain. Germline V gives CDR1 MNHEY, CDR2 SMNVEV (reference sequence). This CDR3 has 14 amino acids. Trimming took 6 bases from V and 0 from J, leaving 8 bases between them. CDR3 region: CASRDGATNEKLFF. The CDR3 DNA is TGTGCCAGCAGGGACGGTGCAACTAATGAAAAACTGTTTTTT.

This chain uses TRBV4-1 with TRBJ2-3; 10 positions agree with TRBD2. Germline V gene sequence: CDR1 MGHRA, CDR2 YSYEKL. This CDR3 has 17 amino acids. V dropped 1 base and J dropped 1; count of bases not matched to a gene: 5. CDR3 in amino acids: CASSQGGAGGGTDTQYF. The CDR3 DNA reads as TGCGCCAGCAGCCAAGGAGGAGCGGGGGGGGGCACAGATACGCAGTATTTT.